These 32 T cell receptor beta chains share one sample of origin, sequenced in a study of blood T cell repertoires in COVID-19. The table came from immunoSEQ multiplex PCR; TCRdb's copy has only in-frame clones and leaves some out. The sample lists 250,000 to 300,000 clones; just under 90% were seen once. The sequencing sample was made of PBMCs or T cells enriched from blood (not recorded which). These receptor sequences come from a woman between 55 and 75 years old who had recovered from COVID-19.

The chain combines TRBV12-5 with TRBJ1-5; the D is unclear. V dropped 2 bases and J dropped 0 bases, with 8 bases sitting between them. Germline values: CDR1 LGHNT, CDR2 FRNRAP. The CDR3 runs to 15 residues. CDR3 DNA: TGTGCTAGTGGTTTGACGGAGGGTAGCAATCAGCCCCAGCATTTT. Translating gives CASGLTEGSNQPQHF. The entire variable domain, with the rest obtained from reference TRBV12-5 and TRBJ1-5, is as follows: DARVTQTPRHKVTEMGQEVTMRCQPILGHNTVFWYRQTMMQGLELLAYFRNRAPLDDSGMPKDRFSAEMPDATLATLKIQPSEPRDSAVYFCASGLTEGSNQPQHFGDGTRLSIL.

This chain connects TRBV7-9 to TRBJ1-1; D is uncertain. The CDR3 totals 16 residues. V was pared by 6 bases and J by 1 base, with 18 bases between. The germline CDR1 and CDR2 sequences are SEHNR and FQNEAQ (reference sequence). The CDR3 is CASSLRPAVANTEAFF. For the CDR3, the DNA is TGTGCCAGCAGTTTAAGGCCGGCCGTAGCGAACACTGAAGCTTTCTTT.

The V call is TRBV4-1, the J call TRBJ2-6, with 9 bases matching TRBD1. CDR3 length: 19 amino acids. The junction had 13 bases not matched to a gene; V was cut back by 4 bases and J by 3 bases. Germline V gene data show CDR1 as MGHRA and CDR2 as YSYEKL. CDR3 bases: TGCGCCAGCAGCCCTTCCGGGACAGGGCTTTTGCTTGGGGCCAACGTCCTGACTTTC. Its translation: CASSPSGTGLLLGANVLTF.

In its sample, this clone was seen a few times. In DNA form, the CDR3 reads TGTGCCAGCAGCCAAGACCGGGACTATTCCTACGAGCAGTACTTC. This gives the protein CASSQDRDYSYEQYF. J is TRBJ2-7 and V is TRBV4-2; 7 bases are shared with TRBD2. The junction had 3 bases not matched to a gene; V was cut back by 0 bases and J by 1 base. This CDR3 has 15 amino acids. Looked up from germline, CDR1 is LGHNA and CDR2 is YNFKEQ.

V is TRBV19 and J is TRBJ1-2; possibly TRBD1 for D (6 bases). V lost 5 bases and J lost 4, with 11 bases in between. Germline loops: CDR1 LNHDA, CDR2 SQIVND (reference sequence). This CDR3 is 13 amino acids long. CDR3 region: CASSLSDSYGYTF. The CDR3 DNA follows: TGTGCCAGTAGTCTCTCGGACAGCTATGGCTACACCTTC.

The V gene is TRBV3-1 (or the pseudogene TRBV3-2), the J gene TRBJ2-5; a possible D gene is TRBD1 (6 bases). CDR1 is LGHDT, CDR2 YNNKEL, per germline (reference sequence). The CDR3 is 17 amino acids. Trimming removed 4 bases from V and 2 bases from J, with 20 bases in between. The CDR3 nucleotides read TGTGCCAGCAGCCCCCAGACAGGACGCGTATATCAAGAGACCCAGTACTTC. Its protein is CASSPQTGRVYQETQYF.

The chain combines TRBV24-1 with TRBJ1-2; maybe TRBD1 (5 bases). In germline, CDR1 is KGHDR, CDR2 SFDVKD. The CDR3 is 15 residues long. Trimming removed 3 bases at V and 7 bases at J, with 17 bases between. The CDR3 DNA sequence: TGTGCCACCAGTGATGGGGGACTGTTGAATCTTGGCTACACCTTC. It codes for CATSDGGLLNLGYTF.

The genes are TRBV7-9 and TRBJ1-4; TRBD1 matches at 11 bases. The CDR3 is made up of 16 amino acids. Unmatched junction bases numbered 5, after V lost 5 bases and J lost 3 bases. In germline, CDR1 is SEHNR, CDR2 FQNEAQ (reference sequence). The CDR3, as DNA: TGTGCCAGCAGCCTGGGACAGGGGGGACCTAATGAAAAACTGTTTTTT. Translating gives CASSLGQGGPNEKLFF.

J is TRBJ2-5 and V is TRBV20-1, with 7 positions matching TRBD1. The CDR3 contains 13 residues. Germline V gene lookup returns CDR1 DFQATT and CDR2 SNEGSKA (reference sequence). After removal of 3 bases from V and 5 bases from J, the junction contained 6 bases not matched to a gene. The CDR3 sequence: CSASRQGGETQYF. CDR3 nucleotide sequence: TGCAGTGCTAGTCGACAGGGTGGGGAGACCCAGTACTTC.

The chain is built from TRBV19 and TRBJ2-1; 8 nucleotides align to TRBD1. V lost 7 bases and J lost 1; bases outside the gene matches: 6. In germline, CDR1 is LNHDA, CDR2 SQIVND (reference sequence). This CDR3 contains 15 residues. This CDR3 reads CASIPNRGSYNEQFF. DNA of the CDR3: TGTGCCAGTATCCCGAACAGGGGGTCCTACAATGAGCAGTTCTTC.

This chain's CDR3 is CASSWTSGAYEQYF. Here the CDR3 DNA reads TGTGCCAGCAGTTGGACTAGCGGGGCCTACGAGCAGTACTTC. J is TRBJ2-7 and V is TRBV27; the match to TRBD2 covers 12 bases. The CDR3 runs 14 residues. V lost 4 bases, J lost 2 bases, and 0 bases stayed unmatched. Germline CDR1 and CDR2: MNHEY and SMNVEV (reference sequence).

The chain employs TRBV28 and TRBJ2-2; D gene ambiguous. Germline CDR1 and CDR2: MDHEN and SYDVKM. Between the trimmed V and J ends, which lost 5 bases and 4 bases, there was a span of 5 bases. This CDR3 contains 12 residues. CDR3 in DNA: TGTGCCAGCAGTATCTCCACCGGGGAGCTGTTTTTT. Its protein is CASSISTGELFF.

The chain recombines TRBV5-4 with TRBJ2-3; 9 bases agree with TRBD1. Germline-derived CDR1 and CDR2 are SGHNT and YYREEE (reference sequence). V lost 1 base to trimming and J lost 3 bases; unmatched junction nucleotides: 6. The CDR3 totals 16 residues. The chain's CDR3 is CASSLRQGVGTDTQYF. The DNA of the CDR3 is TGTGCCAGCAGCTTGCGACAGGGGGTTGGGACAGATACGCAGTATTTT.

The chain combines TRBV24-1 with TRBJ2-3; TRBD1 might be the D (6 bases). The CDR3 has 15 residues. Per the germline V gene, CDR1 is KGHDR and CDR2 is SFDVKD. The germline V and J ends were trimmed by 4 bases and 10 bases, with 20 bases remaining between them. CDR3 sequence: CATSDRPGQPLPQYF. In DNA, the CDR3 is TGTGCCACCAGTGACCGACCGGGACAACCCTTACCGCAGTATTTT.

Note on this clone: Other DNA sequences within the sample encode an identical CDR3. The chain combines TRBV6-5 with TRBJ1-2; D is possibly TRBD1 (5 bases). Germline V gene sequence: CDR1 MNHEY, CDR2 SVGAGI. Trimming removed 8 bases from V and 4 bases from J, with 8 bases in between. This CDR3 is 11 amino acids long. CDR3 sequence reads: CASQTGYGYTF. The CDR3 DNA reads TGTGCCAGCCAAACAGGCTATGGCTACACCTTC.

A single count supports this clone. J is TRBJ2-3 and V is TRBV2, with D tentatively TRBD2 (5 bases). The ends were cut back, 6 bases at V and 6 bases at J, with 13 bases in the middle. The germline V gene has CDR1 SNHLY and CDR2 FYNNEI. This CDR3 spans 13 amino acids. The CDR3 loop reads CASSGLGRDTQYF. Here the CDR3 DNA reads TGTGCCAGCAGCGGACTGGGAAGGGATACGCAGTATTTT.

This rearrangement joins TRBV9 to TRBJ2-7, with D perhaps TRBD2 (6 bases). Per germline, CDR1 SGDLS and CDR2 YYNGEE. V gave up 0 bases and J gave up 5 bases, with 12 bases separating them. The CDR3 has 14 amino acids. The DNA of the CDR3 is TGTGCCAGCAGCGTAGGTAGGGAGGTCAACGAGCAGTACTTC. Translating gives CASSVGREVNEQYF.

This clone appeared once. This same CDR3 is encoded by further DNA sequences in the sample. The rearrangement joins TRBV28 to TRBJ1-5; D is unresolved. V lost 6 bases, J lost 4 bases, and 7 bases lay in between. Germline V lookup: CDR1 MDHEN, CDR2 SYDVKM. The CDR3 is made up of 12 amino acids. This CDR3 reads CASRESNQPQHF. The CDR3 nucleotides are TGTGCCAGCAGGGAGTCAAATCAGCCCCAGCATTTT.

This chain uses TRBV27 with TRBJ1-2; the match to TRBD1 covers 7 bases. The junction had 4 bases not matched to a gene; V was cut back by 2 bases and J by 7 bases. This CDR3 comprises 13 residues. Germline values: CDR1 MNHEY, CDR2 SMNVEV (reference sequence). Here the CDR3 DNA reads TGTGCCAGCAGTTTAAAGGGGGCGCTTGGCTACACCTTC. Its translation is CASSLKGALGYTF.

The V call is TRBV7-9, the J call TRBJ2-5; maybe TRBD1 (5 bases). Germline V gene sequence: CDR1 SEHNR, CDR2 FQNEAQ (reference sequence). The CDR3 runs to 14 residues. With 4 bases removed from V and 2 bases from J, the gap between germline ends came to 11 bases. The CDR3 protein is CASSSDRTQETQYF. The CDR3 coding sequence is TGTGCCAGCAGCTCCGACAGAACTCAAGAGACCCAGTACTTC.

The genes are TRBV29-1 and TRBJ2-5, with 10 bases lining up with TRBD1. The V gene end was trimmed by 6 bases and the J gene end by 3 bases; junction bases not matched to a gene: 1. Germline V gene lookup returns CDR1 SQVTM and CDR2 ANQGSEA. The CDR3 spans 12 residues. The CDR3 sequence: CSVGTGEETQYF. For the CDR3, the DNA is TGCAGCGTCGGGACAGGGGAAGAGACCCAGTACTTC.

V usage is TRBV10-2 and J usage is TRBJ1-4; D remains unclear. Trimming took off 7 bases at V and 6 bases at J, with 9 bases between the two ends. Germline V gives CDR1 WSHSY, CDR2 SAAADI. The CDR3 has 12 residues. The CDR3 sequence is CASTRDYEKLFF. Written as DNA, the CDR3 is TGCGCCAGCACGAGGGATTATGAAAAACTGTTTTTT.

V usage is TRBV7-9 and J usage is TRBJ2-7; D possibly corresponds to TRBD2 (6 bases). Trimming took 5 bases from V and 4 from J, leaving 15 bases between them. This CDR3 is built from 14 residues. CDR1 is SEHNR, CDR2 FQNEAQ, per germline (reference sequence). For the CDR3, the DNA is TGTGCCAGCAGCCCCGCCCTCGGGGGATACGAGCAGTACTTC. Translation gives CASSPALGGYEQYF.

The V gene is TRBV7-3, the J gene TRBJ2-1; TRBD2 is a possible D gene (6 bases). Trimming left V 2 bases short and J 5 bases short, with 19 bases between. The CDR3 is 17 amino acids. Germline values: CDR1 SGHTA, CDR2 FQGTGA. DNA of the CDR3: TGTGCCAGCAGCTTAGCGGAAACTAGCTATATCCACAATGAGCAGTTCTTC. Protein sequence: CASSLAETSYIHNEQFF.

The chain combines TRBV6-1 with TRBJ2-6, with D possibly TRBD2 on 5 matching bases. Germline V gene data show CDR1 as MNHNS and CDR2 as SASEGT. The CDR3 has 16 amino acids. Trimming stripped 2 bases from V and 1 base from J, with 9 bases between. The CDR3 DNA follows: TGTGCCAGCAGTGAAAGTCCGGGATCTGGGGCCAACGTCCTGACTTTC. It specifies CASSESPGSGANVLTF.

The rearrangement joins TRBV5-1 to TRBJ2-1; no reliable D call. The V gene lost 4 bases and the J gene lost 5 bases, with 13 bases spanning the gap. CDR1 and CDR2 from the germline V gene are SGHRS and YFSETQ. The CDR3 sequence is 14 residues long. Here the CDR3 reads CASSPVARHNEQFF. In DNA form, the CDR3 reads TGCGCCAGCAGCCCGGTAGCTAGACACAATGAGCAGTTCTTC.

The chain recombines TRBV7-9 with TRBJ2-4; 7 bases fit TRBD2. Germline V gene sequence: CDR1 SEHNR, CDR2 FQNEAQ (reference sequence). Trimming cost V 4 bases and J 0 bases; bases outside gene matches: 12. This CDR3 spans 18 amino acids. CDR3 DNA sequence: TGTGCCAGCAGCTCTCCTCGCGGCGGGGGAATAGCCAAAAACATTCAGTACTTC. This sequence encodes CASSSPRGGGIAKNIQYF.

The V gene is TRBV28, the J gene TRBJ1-2; no clear D gene. Germline V gives CDR1 MDHEN, CDR2 SYDVKM. The CDR3 covers 13 residues. V was pared by 10 bases and J by 3 bases, with 15 bases between. The CDR3 region has the DNA TGTGCCACCGAGGGAAGGGTTGACTATGGCTACACCTTC. Its protein is CATEGRVDYGYTF.

This rearrangement joins TRBV27 to TRBJ2-2, with a weak D call TRBD1 (5 bases). The V end lost 6 bases, the J end lost 4 bases, and 9 bases lay between the germline ends. The CDR3 is 13 residues long. The germline V gene has CDR1 MNHEY and CDR2 SMNVEV (reference sequence). CDR3 in DNA: TGTGCCAGCAGGACAGTGCTCACCGGGGAGCTGTTTTTT. Amino acids: CASRTVLTGELFF.

As for this clone: Other DNA sequences in this specimen translate into the identical CDR3. The rearrangement uses TRBV7-9 and TRBJ1-2, with a weak D call TRBD1 (6 bases). CDR1 is SEHNR, CDR2 FQNEAQ, per germline (reference sequence). CDR3 length: 14 amino acids. Trimming stripped 4 bases from V and 2 bases from J, with 11 bases between. CDR3 sequence (DNA): TGTGCCAGCAGCTCAGGAACAGGGAACTATGGCTACACCTTC. Translated: CASSSGTGNYGYTF.

The V gene is TRBV5-1, the J gene TRBJ1-5; a possible D gene is TRBD1 (5 bases). V lost 5 bases and J 5 bases, leaving 14 bases between the germline ends. The CDR3 sequence is 14 residues long. CDR1 and CDR2 (germline): SGHRS, YFSETQ. The CDR3 reads CASSSDGGDQPQHF. DNA of the CDR3: TGCGCCAGCAGTTCGGATGGGGGGGATCAGCCCCAGCATTTT.

The rearrangement joins TRBV6-5 to TRBJ1-5; TRBD1 aligns across 11 bases. Germline V gene sequence: CDR1 MNHEY, CDR2 SVGAGI. The V gene end was trimmed by 10 bases and the J gene end by 0 bases; junction bases not matched to a gene: 2. This CDR3 is built from 14 residues. CDR3 residues: CATGTGGSNQPQHF. As DNA, the CDR3 is TGTGCCACAGGGACAGGGGGTAGCAATCAGCCCCAGCATTTT.